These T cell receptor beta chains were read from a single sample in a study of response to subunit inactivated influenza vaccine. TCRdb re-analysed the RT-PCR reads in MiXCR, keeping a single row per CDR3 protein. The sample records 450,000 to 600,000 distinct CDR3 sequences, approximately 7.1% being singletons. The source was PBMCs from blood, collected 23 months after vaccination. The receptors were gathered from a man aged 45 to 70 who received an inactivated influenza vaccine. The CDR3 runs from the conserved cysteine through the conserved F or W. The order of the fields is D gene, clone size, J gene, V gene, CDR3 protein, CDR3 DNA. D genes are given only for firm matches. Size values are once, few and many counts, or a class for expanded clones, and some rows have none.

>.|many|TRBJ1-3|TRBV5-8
CASSLKSGNTIYF
TGTGCCAGCAGCTTGAAGTCTGGAAACACCATATATTTT
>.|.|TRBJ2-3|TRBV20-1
CSARDRDTQYF
TGCAGTGCTAGAGATCGAGATACGCAGTATTTT
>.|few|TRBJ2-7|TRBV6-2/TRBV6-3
CASSYQTGVYTYEQYF
TGTGCCAGCAGTTACCAAACGGGAGTTTATACCTACGAGCAGTACTTC
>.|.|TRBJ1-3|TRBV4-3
CASSQDELVENTIYF
TGCGCCAGCAGCCAAGATGAATTGGTGGAGAACACCATATATTTT
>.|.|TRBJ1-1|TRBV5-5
CASSSLVDTEAFF
TGTGCCAGCAGCTCCCTCGTGGACACTGAAGCTTTCTTT
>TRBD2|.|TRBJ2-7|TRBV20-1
CSASPSGSSYEQYF
TGCAGTGCTAGCCCTAGCGGGAGCTCCTACGAGCAGTACTTC
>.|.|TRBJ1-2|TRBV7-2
CASSLAGGLSLTF
TGTGCCAGCAGCTTAGCCGGGGGGCTCTCTCTCACCTTC
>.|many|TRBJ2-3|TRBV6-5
CASSYSWGDTQYF
TGTGCCAGCAGTTACTCTTGGGGAGATACGCAGTATTTT
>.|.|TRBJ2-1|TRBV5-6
CASSLGRNSYNEQFF
TGTGCCAGCAGCCTCGGACGGAACTCCTACAATGAGCAGTTCTTC
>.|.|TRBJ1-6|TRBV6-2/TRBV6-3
CASSARWGRNSPLHF
TGTGCCAGCAGTGCCCGCTGGGGTCGCAATTCACCCCTCCACTTT
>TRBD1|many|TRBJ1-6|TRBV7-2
CASSEDRGHPYNSPLHF
TGTGCCAGCAGCGAGGACAGGGGCCACCCCTATAATTCACCCCTCCACTTT
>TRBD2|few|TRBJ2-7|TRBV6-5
CASSYWGGSYEQYF
TGTGCCAGCAGTTACTGGGGGGGCTCCTACGAGCAGTACTTC
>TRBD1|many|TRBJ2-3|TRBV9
CASSVGQGADTQYF
TGTGCCAGCAGCGTGGGACAGGGAGCGGATACGCAGTATTTT
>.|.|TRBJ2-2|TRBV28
CAGGHSYTEELFF
TGTGCCGGAGGACACAGTTACACCGAGGAGCTGTTTTTT
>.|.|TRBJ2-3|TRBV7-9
CASSQDRYSWSRDTQYF
TGTGCCAGCAGCCAGGACCGATACAGCTGGAGTCGAGATACGCAGTATTTT
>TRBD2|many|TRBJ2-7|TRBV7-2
CASSLGGRAYEQYF
TGTGCCAGCAGCTTAGGCGGGAGGGCCTACGAGCAGTACTTC
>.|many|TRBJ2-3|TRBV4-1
CASSQVGGSADTQYF
TGCGCCAGCAGCCAAGTAGGTGGGTCGGCAGATACGCAGTATTTT
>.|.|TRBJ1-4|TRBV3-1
CASSHDGPAGEKLFF
TGTGCCAGCAGCCACGACGGCCCAGCTGGGGAAAAACTGTTTTTT
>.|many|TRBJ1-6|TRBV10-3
CAISVGGMGSPLHF
TGTGCCATCAGTGTAGGAGGGATGGGATCACCCCTCCACTTT
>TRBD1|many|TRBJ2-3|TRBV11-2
CASSLYSLSGGFDTQYF
TGTGCCAGCAGCTTGTATTCTCTCTCAGGGGGCTTTGATACGCAGTATTTT
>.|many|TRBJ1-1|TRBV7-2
CASSLGRASSTEAFF
TGTGCCAGCAGCTTAGGGAGGGCGTCGAGCACTGAAGCTTTCTTT
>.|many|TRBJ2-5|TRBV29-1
CSVVRGGQTQYF
TGCAGCGTTGTTAGGGGGGGACAGACCCAGTACTTC
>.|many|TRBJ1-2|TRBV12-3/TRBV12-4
CASSLDRNNYGYTF
TGTGCCAGCAGTTTAGACAGGAATAACTATGGCTACACCTTC
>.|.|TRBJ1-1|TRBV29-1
CSAWAWGALWTEAFF
TGCAGCGCTTGGGCTTGGGGGGCTCTATGGACTGAAGCTTTCTTT
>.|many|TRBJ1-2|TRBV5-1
CASSTDDYGYTF
TGCGCCAGCAGCACGGATGACTATGGCTACACCTTC
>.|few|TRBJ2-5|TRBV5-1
CASSLKQQETQYF
TGCGCCAGCAGCTTGAAACAGCAAGAGACCCAGTACTTC
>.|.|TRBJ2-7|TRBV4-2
CASSQDSHEQYF
TGTGCCAGCAGCCAAGATTCCCACGAGCAGTACTTC
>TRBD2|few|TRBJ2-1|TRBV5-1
CASSLRGLAGVDEQFF
TGCGCCAGCAGCTTGCGGGGACTAGCGGGAGTCGATGAGCAGTTCTTC
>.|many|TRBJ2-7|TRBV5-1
CASSLVSSYEQYF
TGCGCCAGCAGCTTGGTTTCCTCCTACGAGCAGTACTTC
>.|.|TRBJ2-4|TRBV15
CATSRIRGENIQYF
TGTGCCACCAGCAGAATCAGGGGGGAAAACATTCAGTACTTC
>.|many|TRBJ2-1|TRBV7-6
CASSTGLSSYNEQFF
TGTGCCAGCAGCACTGGACTGAGCTCCTACAATGAGCAGTTCTTC
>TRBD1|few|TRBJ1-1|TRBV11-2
CASSLRGQAAFF
TGTGCCAGCAGCTTACGCGGACAGGCAGCTTTCTTT
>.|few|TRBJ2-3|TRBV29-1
CSVEFGDTQYF
TGCAGCGTTGAGTTCGGAGATACGCAGTATTTT
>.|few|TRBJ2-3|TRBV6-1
CASTMRGTDTQYF
TGTGCCAGCACCATGAGGGGCACAGATACGCAGTATTTT
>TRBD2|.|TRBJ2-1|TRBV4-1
CASSLEAGTYEQFF
TGCGCCAGCAGCCTGGAAGCGGGGACCTATGAGCAGTTCTTC
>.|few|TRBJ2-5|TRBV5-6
CASSLRQSGVGETQYF
TGTGCCAGCAGCTTGCGGCAGAGTGGAGTCGGAGAGACCCAGTACTTC
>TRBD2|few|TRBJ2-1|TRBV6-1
CASSERGGRAYNEQFF
TGTGCCAGCAGTGAAAGGGGCGGGAGGGCCTACAATGAGCAGTTCTTC
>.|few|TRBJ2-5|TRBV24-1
CATSDPRLGQETQYF
TGTGCCACCAGCGACCCTCGCTTAGGCCAAGAGACCCAGTACTTC
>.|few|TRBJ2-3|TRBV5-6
CASSLAGADSTDTQYF
TGTGCCAGCAGCTTGGCCGGGGCGGATAGCACAGATACGCAGTATTTT
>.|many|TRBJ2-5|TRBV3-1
CASSQEMAGGRFATQYF
TGTGCCAGCAGCCAAGAAATGGCCGGGGGCCGCTTCGCGACCCAGTACTTC
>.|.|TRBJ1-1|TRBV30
CAWTRGHEAFF
TGTGCCTGGACACGAGGTCATGAAGCTTTCTTT
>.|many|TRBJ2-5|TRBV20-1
CSAPYLQETQYF
TGCAGTGCTCCCTACCTACAAGAGACCCAGTACTTC
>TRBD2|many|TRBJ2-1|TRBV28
CASSPQGLAPYNEQFF
TGTGCCAGCAGTCCCCAGGGACTAGCGCCGTACAATGAGCAGTTCTTC
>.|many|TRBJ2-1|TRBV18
CASSPPGSYNEQFF
TGTGCCAGCTCACCACCCGGCTCCTACAATGAGCAGTTCTTC
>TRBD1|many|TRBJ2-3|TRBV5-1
CASSWDRSTDTQYF
TGCGCCAGCAGCTGGGACAGAAGCACAGATACGCAGTATTTT
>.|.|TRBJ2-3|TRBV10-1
CASTASSTDTQYF
TGCGCCAGCACGGCCTCGAGCACAGATACGCAGTATTTT
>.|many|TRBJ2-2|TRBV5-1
CASSLELQRVTGELFF
TGCGCCAGCAGCTTGGAGTTACAGAGAGTCACCGGGGAGCTGTTTTTT
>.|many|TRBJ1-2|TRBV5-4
CASSLDRLNYGYTF
TGTGCCAGCAGCTTGGACAGGCTCAACTATGGCTACACCTTC